This T cell receptor (beta chain) was sequenced during a study of T-cell reconstitution after alpha-beta-depleted transplantation in children. Study-level points and caveats: Reportedly, only several hundred clones from non-depleted graft cells drove alpha-beta T-cell counts at about two months. Surviving recipient T cells and thymic progenitors accounted for the high day-60 TCRbeta diversity observed in some patients. One year post-transplant, T-cell counts and diversity were largely derived from T cells produced anew.

Germline V gene sequence: CDR1 SGHKS, CDR2 YYEKEE (reference sequence). This CDR3 has 14 amino acids. J gave up 3 bases and V 0 bases, and 3 bases lay outside the gene matches. The TCRbeta library was prepared with unique molecular identifiers. TCRdb re-derived calls from the PCR reads in MiXCR, one entry per CDR3 protein. The sample records 450,000 to 550,000 distinct CDR3 sequences, roughly 10% being singletons. Comments on this clonotype: Its antigen is still unknown.

The source material was PBMCs, mostly from graft donor cells, sampled 180 days after TCRalphabeta/CD19-depleted stem cell transplant. The TCR comes from a female patient aged 2 to 10 who had a stem cell transplant for aplastic anemia, so the T cells may come from the graft donor. The V call is TRBV5-5, the J call TRBJ2-7, with TRBD1 identical over 7 bases. Here the CDR3 DNA reads TGTGCCAGCAGCTTGGCGACAGGGTACTACGAGCAGTACGTC. As protein: CASSLATGYYEQYV.